A selection of T cell receptor beta chains follows, all from one sample in a study of control samples from healthy donors and cancer patients. Profiled with immunoSEQ multiplex PCR; TCRdb holds only in-frame clones, not every one. Of about 170,000 clones in the sample, approximately 92% are singletons; the top ten hold roughly 3.9%. The sample taken for sequencing was blood. Receptors were obtained from an older woman in good health. Each CDR3 is given with its conserved first and last residue. The D gene is left open where the match is weak. Size values are once, few and many counts, or a class for expanded clones, and some rows have none.

J gene: TRBJ2-3; D gene: TRBD1; clone size: NA; V gene: TRBV7-9; CDR3 protein: CASSLGTGPTDTQYF; CDR3 DNA: TGTGCCAGCAGCTTAGGGACAGGGCCCACAGATACGCAGTATTTT
J gene: TRBJ1-2; D gene: NA; clone size: NA; V gene: TRBV2; CDR3 protein: CASSPQINYGYTF; CDR3 DNA: TGTGCCAGCAGTCCGCAAATTAACTATGGCTACACCTTC
J gene: TRBJ1-2; D gene: NA; clone size: NA; V gene: TRBV6-6; CDR3 protein: CASSLAGANYGYTF; CDR3 DNA: TGTGCCAGCAGTTTAGCAGGGGCGAACTATGGCTACACCTTC
J gene: TRBJ1-6; D gene: NA; clone size: NA; V gene: TRBV5-6; CDR3 protein: CASRGGGGLRSSYNSPLHF; CDR3 DNA: TGTGCCAGCCGTGGTGGGGGGGGACTGAGAAGCTCCTATAATTCACCCCTCCACTTT
J gene: TRBJ2-7; D gene: TRBD2; clone size: NA; V gene: TRBV4-1; CDR3 protein: CASSQLAGAVYEQYF; CDR3 DNA: TGCGCCAGCAGCCAGCTAGCGGGGGCCGTGTACGAGCAGTACTTC
J gene: TRBJ2-2; D gene: NA; clone size: NA; V gene: TRBV6-2/TRBV6-3; CDR3 protein: CASSPARPSTGELFF; CDR3 DNA: TGTGCCAGCAGCCCGGCCCGCCCCAGCACCGGGGAGCTGTTTTTT
J gene: TRBJ1-1; D gene: NA; clone size: NA; V gene: TRBV20-1; CDR3 protein: CSASTHWGAEAFF; CDR3 DNA: TGCAGTGCTAGTACCCATTGGGGGGCTGAAGCTTTCTTT
J gene: TRBJ1-4; D gene: TRBD1; clone size: NA; V gene: TRBV19; CDR3 protein: CASSTLDRQDEKLFF; CDR3 DNA: TGTGCCAGTAGTACATTGGACAGGCAGGATGAAAAACTGTTTTTT
J gene: TRBJ1-2; D gene: TRBD1; clone size: NA; V gene: TRBV27; CDR3 protein: CASSVDRAYGYTF; CDR3 DNA: TGTGCCAGCAGTGTCGACAGGGCTTATGGCTACACCTTC
J gene: TRBJ1-1; D gene: NA; clone size: NA; V gene: TRBV10-3; CDR3 protein: CAINPLGGGNTEAFF; CDR3 DNA: TGTGCCATCAATCCTCTCGGCGGGGGGAACACTGAAGCTTTCTTT
J gene: TRBJ1-2; D gene: TRBD1; clone size: NA; V gene: TRBV3-1/TRBV3-2; CDR3 protein: CASSQGGGYDYGYTF; CDR3 DNA: TGTGCCAGCAGCCAAGGAGGGGGCTACGACTATGGCTACACCTTC
J gene: TRBJ2-3; D gene: NA; clone size: NA; V gene: TRBV10-1; CDR3 protein: CASSESGSDTQYF; CDR3 DNA: TGCGCCAGCAGTGAGTCCGGGTCAGATACGCAGTATTTT
J gene: TRBJ2-1; D gene: NA; clone size: NA; V gene: TRBV5-5; CDR3 protein: CASSFPGYNEQFF; CDR3 DNA: TGTGCCAGCAGCTTCCCGGGTTACAATGAGCAGTTCTTC
J gene: TRBJ2-5; D gene: NA; clone size: NA; V gene: TRBV15; CDR3 protein: CATSSILGETQYF; CDR3 DNA: TGTGCCACCAGCAGCATTCTGGGGGAGACCCAGTACTTC
J gene: TRBJ2-7; D gene: NA; clone size: NA; V gene: TRBV28; CDR3 protein: CASSRPASLVYGEQYF; CDR3 DNA: TGTGCCAGCAGTCGTCCGGCCAGTTTGGTTTATGGCGAGCAGTACTTC
J gene: TRBJ2-3; D gene: NA; clone size: NA; V gene: TRBV4-3; CDR3 protein: CASSQAFWSGDTQYF; CDR3 DNA: TGCGCCAGCAGCCAAGCGTTTTGGTCCGGAGATACGCAGTATTTT
J gene: TRBJ1-2; D gene: TRBD1; clone size: NA; V gene: TRBV5-1; CDR3 protein: CASSFGGQVVMHGYTF; CDR3 DNA: TGCGCCAGCAGCTTCGGGGGACAGGTTGTAATGCATGGCTACACCTTC
J gene: TRBJ1-5; D gene: NA; clone size: NA; V gene: TRBV19; CDR3 protein: CASTQENSSNQPQHF; CDR3 DNA: TGTGCCAGCACCCAGGAGAACAGCAGCAATCAGCCCCAGCATTTT
J gene: TRBJ1-2; D gene: NA; clone size: NA; V gene: TRBV7-2; CDR3 protein: CASSTWTVLGNGYTF; CDR3 DNA: TGTGCCAGCAGCACCTGGACAGTTCTGGGGAATGGCTACACCTTC
J gene: TRBJ1-2; D gene: NA; clone size: NA; V gene: TRBV9; CDR3 protein: CASSVGNTANYGYTF; CDR3 DNA: TGTGCCAGCAGCGTAGGAAACACTGCTAACTATGGCTACACCTTC
J gene: TRBJ1-5; D gene: NA; clone size: NA; V gene: TRBV7-2; CDR3 protein: CASSLEEGSGNQPQHF; CDR3 DNA: TGTGCCAGCAGCTTAGAGGAGGGCTCGGGCAATCAGCCCCAGCATTTT
J gene: TRBJ1-1; D gene: NA; clone size: NA; V gene: TRBV18; CDR3 protein: CASSPLIGQGGMDTEAFF; CDR3 DNA: TGTGCCAGCTCACCCCTGATAGGGCAGGGCGGTATGGACACTGAAGCTTTCTTT
J gene: TRBJ2-7; D gene: TRBD1; clone size: NA; V gene: TRBV6-5; CDR3 protein: CASSQPGTGGYEQYF; CDR3 DNA: TGTGCCAGCAGTCAACCCGGGACAGGGGGCTACGAGCAGTACTTC
J gene: TRBJ2-7; D gene: NA; clone size: NA; V gene: TRBV2; CDR3 protein: CASSELGATVEQYF; CDR3 DNA: TGTGCCAGCAGTGAGTTGGGGGCCACGGTCGAGCAGTACTTC
J gene: TRBJ2-5; D gene: NA; clone size: NA; V gene: TRBV18; CDR3 protein: CASSPMWGNQETQYF; CDR3 DNA: TGTGCCAGCTCACCAATGTGGGGCAATCAAGAGACCCAGTACTTC
J gene: TRBJ2-2; D gene: NA; clone size: once; V gene: TRBV7-6; CDR3 protein: CASSPSRGANTGELFF; CDR3 DNA: TGTGCCAGCAGTCCATCACGCGGGGCGAACACCGGGGAGCTGTTTTTT
J gene: TRBJ1-2; D gene: NA; clone size: NA; V gene: TRBV5-1; CDR3 protein: CASSLGGSNGYTF; CDR3 DNA: TGCGCCAGCAGCTTAGGCGGGAGTAATGGCTACACCTTC
J gene: TRBJ1-5; D gene: NA; clone size: NA; V gene: TRBV27; CDR3 protein: CASSLGYGNQPQHF; CDR3 DNA: TGTGCCAGCAGTTTAGGGTACGGCAATCAGCCCCAGCATTTT
J gene: TRBJ1-5; D gene: NA; clone size: NA; V gene: TRBV16; CDR3 protein: CASSRSNNQPQHF; CDR3 DNA: TGTGCCAGCAGCCGGTCGAATAATCAGCCCCAGCATTTT
J gene: TRBJ1-1; D gene: NA; clone size: NA; V gene: TRBV5-6; CDR3 protein: CASSLISGGWTEAFF; CDR3 DNA: TGTGCCAGCAGCTTGATATCGGGGGGCTGGACTGAAGCTTTCTTT
J gene: TRBJ1-5; D gene: NA; clone size: NA; V gene: TRBV5-1; CDR3 protein: CASSLDSHSNQPQHF; CDR3 DNA: TGCGCCAGCAGCTTGGACAGTCATAGCAATCAGCCCCAGCATTTT
J gene: TRBJ1-2; D gene: NA; clone size: once; V gene: TRBV15; CDR3 protein: CATSMSRDWGRYGYTF; CDR3 DNA: TGTGCCACCAGCATGTCCCGGGACTGGGGACGCTATGGCTACACCTTC
J gene: TRBJ2-3; D gene: NA; clone size: NA; V gene: TRBV24-1; CDR3 protein: CATSVSDTQYF; CDR3 DNA: TGTGCCACCAGTGTGTCGGATACGCAGTATTTT
J gene: TRBJ1-2; D gene: NA; clone size: few; V gene: TRBV11-2; CDR3 protein: CASSSPGTNYGYTF; CDR3 DNA: TGTGCCAGCAGCTCCCCGGGAACGAACTATGGCTACACCTTC
J gene: TRBJ2-5; D gene: NA; clone size: NA; V gene: TRBV9; CDR3 protein: CASSVGPPGQTQYF; CDR3 DNA: TGTGCCAGCAGCGTAGGCCCTCCGGGCCAAACCCAGTACTTC
J gene: TRBJ1-2; D gene: NA; clone size: NA; V gene: TRBV9; CDR3 protein: CASSLGPEANYGYTF; CDR3 DNA: TGTGCCAGCAGCCTCGGGCCTGAGGCTAACTATGGCTACACCTTC
J gene: TRBJ1-4; D gene: TRBD1; clone size: NA; V gene: TRBV15; CDR3 protein: CATSRAGGMNEKLFF; CDR3 DNA: TGTGCCACCAGCAGGGCAGGGGGCATGAATGAAAAACTGTTTTTT
J gene: TRBJ2-6; D gene: NA; clone size: NA; V gene: TRBV6-1; CDR3 protein: CASSEGEQGKGGANVLTF; CDR3 DNA: TGTGCCAGCAGTGAAGGGGAGCAGGGGAAGGGGGGGGCCAACGTCCTGACTTTC
J gene: TRBJ1-4; D gene: TRBD1; clone size: once; V gene: TRBV4-1; CDR3 protein: CASSQEGTGGEKLFF; CDR3 DNA: TGCGCCAGCAGCCAAGAGGGGACAGGGGGTGAAAAACTGTTTTTT
J gene: TRBJ1-4; D gene: NA; clone size: NA; V gene: TRBV7-8; CDR3 protein: CASKLAGGGKLFF; CDR3 DNA: TGTGCCAGCAAGCTCGCGGGGGGCGGAAAACTGTTTTTT
J gene: TRBJ1-1; D gene: NA; clone size: NA; V gene: TRBV6-5; CDR3 protein: CASSYLGPNTEAFF; CDR3 DNA: TGTGCCAGCAGTTACCTCGGTCCGAACACTGAAGCTTTCTTT
J gene: TRBJ2-1; D gene: NA; clone size: NA; V gene: TRBV6-5; CDR3 protein: CASSYSRVYNEQFF; CDR3 DNA: TGTGCCAGCAGTTACTCCAGGGTTTACAATGAGCAGTTCTTC